What follows are 3 T cell receptor beta chains derived from one specimen sequenced in a study of blood T cells in healthy people across ages. Using a J-beta primer mix together with a sample-barcoded 5' primer, a second PCR was run for roughly 6 to 12 cycles. Via MiXCR, TCRdb re-called the 5' RACE reads, giving one row per CDR3 protein. The table has approximately 2,000,000 distinct CDR3 sequences, roughly two fifths seen once. The source material was blood. The receptors were sampled from a human donor in good health.

V and J are TRBV7-8 and TRBJ2-7, with a possible D match to TRBD1 (5 bases). CDR3 length: 14 residues. Germline CDR1 is SGHVS and CDR2 is FQNEAQ. The V end lost 5 bases, the J end lost 2 bases, and 13 bases lay between the germline ends. The CDR3 DNA reads as TGTGCCAGCAGCGGACGCAGCAGGGCCTACGAGCAGTACTTC. Amino acids: CASSGRSRAYEQYF.

This clonotype has at least ten counts. The chain employs TRBV10-3 and TRBJ2-5, with 9 bases fitting TRBD2. The CDR3 is 17 residues long. Germline V gene sequence: CDR1 ENHRY, CDR2 SYGVKD. The V gene end was trimmed by 3 bases and the J gene end by 6 bases; junction bases not matched to a gene: 14. CDR3 region: CAISDPAMRGGRKTQYF. CDR3 nucleotides: TGTGCCATCAGTGACCCCGCCATGCGGGGGGGCAGGAAGACCCAGTACTTC.

The chain carries TRBV7-6 and TRBJ2-1; 7 bases fit TRBD2. The CDR3 runs 16 residues. The V and J ends lost 3 bases and 2 bases, in that order; junction bases with no gene match: 7. Germline CDR1 SGHVS, CDR2 FNYEAQ. CDR3 coding DNA: TGTGCCAGCAGCTTGACGGCGGGGGAGACCTACAATGAGCAGTTCTTC. This encodes CASSLTAGETYNEQFF.